This TCR beta chain was sequenced during a study of T cell responses to AZD1222 COVID-19 vaccine (dated by TCRdb to the early 2020s). About the investigation overall: TCR sequencing was performed for fewer than 250 trial participants, of whom about 210 were given two doses of AZD1222 and around 26 were given two doses of MenACWY control vaccine. Trial participants were enrolled into age subgroups of 18-55, 56-69 and 70-plus years, which contained approximately 150, 28 and 58 TCR-sequenced participants, respectively.

For this clone: Its antigen remains unidentified. Base qualities are not at hand, and no much larger clone is one base apart.

Points the paper makes about the study in general: Participants were mostly white British and included more females than males, and it was suggested by the authors that clonal diversity may have been underestimated. Because no samples from the day 14 peak response were available, repertoires could be characterized only after the peak T cell response. Epitopes outside the regions mutated in the B.1.351 and B.1.1.7 variants were reportedly recognized by nearly half of the unique spike-specific TCRs. Conclusions about previously exposed vaccinees were limited because only six AZD1222 recipients were SARS-CoV-2 seropositive at baseline. After two AZD1222 doses, spike-specific TCR breadth and depth were significantly higher than at day 0 and than in MenACWY recipients. The 56-69-year group was small, and its depth increase did not reach significance, likely because of low power. The vaccine-associated CD4 TCRs covered the entire spike protein, and the dominant responses fell in regions 160-218 and 743-854.

The time point tag for this specimen amounts to: baseline before first vaccination. In light of the paper, this sample's treatment or condition label describes: meningococcal conjugate vaccine given as trial control. Samples from vaccinated people were obtained from the UK trials COV001 and COV002, which included a single-blind randomized controlled phase 2/3 trial of AZD1222 (ChAdOx1 nCoV-19) in healthy adults. For TCRbeta chain sequencing, PBMC samples from trial participants were taken at day 0 and at day 28 after the second dose. The CDR3 regions of human TCRbeta chains were analyzed by immunosequencing. Turning to the authors' computational methods: TCRs in the repertoires were compared against a reference library of SARS-CoV-2-specific TCRs that had been generated with the MIRA antigen-specificity platform. Breadth meant the fraction of unique TCRs that were SARS-CoV-2-associated, whereas depth meant the fraction of total T cells that were SARS-CoV-2-associated. Using the MIRA data, each spike-specific TCR was assigned both to the spike region to which the TCR was reactive and to a CD4 or CD8 class. Log10-transformed breadth and depth values were compared by one-way ANOVA with Sidak's multiple comparisons tests. The clones in this table, taken by TCRdb from immuneACCESS, are in-frame only. Not every clone is retained; where verified, under half of the shortfall comes from an unresolved V gene, and the cause of the rest is unknown. V, J and clone size are taken as reported in that table, and D and trimming were inferred from the DNA itself. This sample is represented by roughly 70,000 clones; 79% of them were singletons. The ten largest make up around 25% of the sample.

The germline V gene provides CDR1 SGHVS and CDR2 FQNEAQ. The CDR3 holds 16 amino acids from the cysteine to the phenylalanine. Solely the CDR3 DNA is kept, with 48 bases framed from the first base. V is shortened by 5 bases, J by 0 bases, and the region joining them spans 15 bases. This sample comprised peripheral blood, obtained on day 0 of MenACWY control vaccination. This chain joins TRBV7-8 to TRBJ2-3, with the D gene possibly TRBD1 or TRBD2, each one fitting 5 bases. This clonotype originated in an adult in good health. The DNA sequence is given as TGTGCCAGCAGCATCCGGGTGGGGGATAGCACAGATACGCAGTATTTT. Translated, it reads CASSIRVGDSTDTQYF.